The count of the clone carrying this T cell receptor (beta chain) is one. Its antigen is still unknown. A much larger clone is a single base away; this may be a read error. Together with a sample-barcoded 5' primer, a J-beta primer mix was included in a second PCR lasting roughly 6 to 12 cycles. From the 5' RACE reads, TCRdb called clonotypes with MiXCR, one entry per CDR3 protein. This table has fewer than 2 million distinct CDR3 sequences, roughly 43% appearing once. These data belong to a study of blood T cells in healthy people across ages. General observations from the study: Strong correlation existed between TCR beta diversity and naive T cell percentage. PBMCs went unsorted, and a conclusive naive versus antigen-experienced comparison was therefore prevented. Higher diversity, along with more naive CD4+ cells, distinguished long-lived donors from aged donors. TCR beta diversity per million T cells fell roughly linearly with age.

Germline values: CDR1 DFQATT, CDR2 SNEGSKA (reference sequence). The CDR3 spans 17 residues. V was shortened by 4 bases and J by 0 bases, with 21 bases between the two germline ends. The sequencing sample was made of blood. This chain links TRBV20-1 with TRBJ1-1, with D maybe TRBD1 (5 bases). The TCR comes from a human donor in good health. The CDR3 nucleotides are TGCAGTGCTACAGATTTTAGGGGCGCGAGCATGAACACTGAAGCTTTCTTT. It yields the protein CSATDFRGASMNTEAFF.